The 31 T cell receptor beta chains below were found in one sample sequenced in a study of patients and donors after allogeneic stem cell transplantation. TCRdb passed the RT-PCR reads through MiXCR, listing each CDR3 protein once. This table holds approximately 29,000 distinct CDR3 sequences, 37% found once. The sample was blood, either unsorted or a sorted T cell fraction (not recorded which). Source of these receptors: a human donor who was either an allogeneic HSCT recipient or a stem cell or donor lymphocyte infusion donor (not recorded which). It is not recorded whose cells these are; they may come from a transplant donor.

This clonotype was counted between two and nine times. This chain uses TRBV5-1 with TRBJ1-5; D is perhaps TRBD1 (6 bases). Germline CDR1 and CDR2: SGHRS and YFSETQ. This CDR3 is 17 amino acids long. Trimming removed 4 bases from V and 2 bases from J, with 19 bases in between. The CDR3 sequence is CASSRGPRVEGNQPQHF. The CDR3 coding sequence is TGCGCCAGCAGCCGGGGGCCCAGGGTAGAAGGCAATCAGCCCCAGCATTTT. The whole variable domain, remainder taken from reference TRBV5-1 and TRBJ1-5, is KAGVTQTPRYLIKTRGQQVTLSCSPISGHRSVSWYQQTPGQGLQFLFEYFSETQRNKGNFPGRFSGRQFSNSRSEMNVSTLELGDSALYLCASSRGPRVEGNQPQHFGDGTRLSIL.

This clonotype was picked up a small number of times. The rearrangement links TRBV9 to TRBJ2-5, with D unclear. The ends were cut back, 0 bases at V and 2 bases at J, with 5 bases in the middle. This CDR3 spans 13 amino acids. CDR1 is SGDLS, CDR2 YYNGEE, per germline. CDR3 in DNA: TGTGCCAGCAGCGTAGCCGTACAAGAGACCCAGTACTTC. Protein: CASSVAVQETQYF. The full variable domain, completed using reference TRBV9 and TRBJ2-5, is DSGVTQTPKHLITATGQRVTLRCSPRSGDLSVYWYQQSLDQGLQFLIQYYNGEERAKGNILERFSAQQFPDLHSELNLSSLELGDSALYFCASSVAVQETQYFGPGTRLLVL.

This clonotype was seen more than once but under ten times. This chain connects TRBV12-3 or TRBV12-4 to TRBJ1-5; TRBD1 matches 9 bases. The J segment lost 7 bases and the V segment lost 8 bases, leaving 6 bases of the junction unmatched. The CDR3 covers 13 residues. The CDR3 sequence is CASQRQGGQPQHF. The CDR3, as DNA: TGTGCCAGCCAAAGACAGGGGGGACAGCCCCAGCATTTT.

This chain joins TRBV7-6 and TRBJ2-1; D call uncertain. This CDR3 is 14 amino acids long. Germline assignment: CDR1 SGHVS and CDR2 FNYEAQ. The V end was cut by 5 bases, the J end by 7 bases, with 15 bases between. CDR3 in DNA: TGTGCCAGCAGCCAATCAGACGGTAGGAATGAGCAGTTCTTC. Its protein product is CASSQSDGRNEQFF.

The gene calls are TRBV4-3 and TRBJ2-3; D unclear. This CDR3 comprises 13 residues. Trimming shortened V by 1 base and J by 4 bases, and 6 bases separated the two germline ends. Germline CDR1 and CDR2: LGHNA and YSLEER. CDR3 nucleotide sequence: TGCGCCAGCAGCCAAGGTCGGGCAGATACGCAGTATTTT. This encodes CASSQGRADTQYF.

This clonotype appeared a single time. The rearrangement joins TRBV7-9 to TRBJ2-5; D remains ambiguous. Looked up from germline, CDR1 is SEHNR and CDR2 is FQNEAQ (reference sequence). V lost 6 bases, J lost 0 bases, and 11 bases lay in between. This CDR3 is 14 amino acids long. The CDR3 region is CASRHDLYQETQYF. CDR3 sequence (DNA): TGTGCCAGCAGACACGACCTGTACCAAGAGACCCAGTACTTC.

J is TRBJ1-4 and V is TRBV5-8, with 8 bases fitting TRBD1. CDR1 SGHTS and CDR2 YDEGEE come from the germline V gene. This CDR3 is 17 amino acids long. Losses at the gene ends were 0 bases for V and 8 bases for J; bases not matched to a gene: 12. The CDR3 sequence is CASSLAPGQGLKEKLFF. The CDR3 region has the DNA TGTGCCAGCAGCTTGGCCCCTGGACAGGGCTTGAAAGAAAAACTGTTTTTT.

The chain carries TRBV20-1 and TRBJ1-2; 10 nucleotides match TRBD1. This CDR3 contains 15 residues. Germline loops: CDR1 DFQATT, CDR2 SNEGSKA (reference sequence). The V gene end was trimmed by 8 bases and the J gene end by 6 bases; junction bases not matched to a gene: 15. CDR3 nucleotide sequence: TGCAGTCCAAAAGGAGGAGGCGGGACAGGGGATGGCTACACCTTC. This encodes CSPKGGGGTGDGYTF.

This clonotype was detected many times. CDR3 region: CASARFKNTEAFF. The CDR3 nucleotides are TGTGCTAGTGCAAGATTTAAGAACACTGAAGCTTTCTTT. The chain uses TRBV12-5 and TRBJ1-1; no definite D call. This CDR3 is built from 13 residues. V lost 7 bases to trimming and J lost 1 base, with 10 bases between them. CDR1 LGHNT and CDR2 FRNRAP come from the germline V gene.

This sequence joins TRBV28 and TRBJ1-1; 7 nucleotides agree with TRBD1. With 7 bases clipped from V and 1 base from J, the junction kept 9 bases outside the gene matches. The germline CDR1 and CDR2 sequences are MDHEN and SYDVKM. The CDR3 sequence is 15 residues long. The CDR3 is CASNAGGQKNTEAFF. The CDR3 nucleotides read TGTGCCAGCAACGCAGGGGGGCAGAAGAACACTGAAGCTTTCTTT.

This clonotype was counted only a few times. This chain joins TRBV7-9 and TRBJ1-4; a weak D match, TRBD1 (5 bases). The germline V and J ends were trimmed by 2 bases and 8 bases, with 15 bases remaining between them. The V gene's germline CDR1 is SEHNR and CDR2 FQNEAQ (reference sequence). CDR3 length: 15 amino acids. The CDR3 nucleotides are TGTGCCAGCAGCTTAAGATACGGGACTGGAGAAAAACTGTTTTTT. Translation gives CASSLRYGTGEKLFF.

V is TRBV24-1 and J is TRBJ1-2; D gene uncertain. Germline V gene sequence: CDR1 KGHDR, CDR2 SFDVKD. This CDR3 has 12 residues. Deletions cut 7 bases from V and 3 bases from J, with 8 bases between. Written as DNA, the CDR3 is TGTGCCACCAGAAACAGCGACTATGGCTACACCTTC. Translated, it gives CATRNSDYGYTF.

The rearrangement links TRBV10-3 to TRBJ2-1, with 11 bases that match TRBD2. Germline V gene data show CDR1 as ENHRY and CDR2 as SYGVKD. With V trimmed by 6 bases and J by 2 bases, 3 bases remained unmatched. This CDR3 has 15 residues. CDR3 residues: CAIRGTSGTYNEQFF. In DNA form, the CDR3 reads TGTGCCATCAGGGGGACTAGCGGCACCTACAATGAGCAGTTCTTC.

In this sample, this clonotype turned up a few times. The chain uses TRBV9 and TRBJ1-3; 10 positions agree with TRBD1. The germline V gene encodes CDR1 SGDLS and CDR2 YYNGEE. This CDR3 is built from 17 residues. V was clipped by 3 bases and J by 2 bases; unmatched bases: 8. CDR3 protein: CASSARQGALTGNTIYF. CDR3 nucleotides: TGTGCCAGCAGCGCGCGACAGGGGGCGCTTACTGGAAACACCATATATTTT.

This clonotype was seen more than once but under ten times. CDR3 residues: CASSLGLNQPQHF. DNA of the CDR3: TGTGCCAGCAGCTTAGGCCTCAATCAGCCCCAGCATTTT. The genes are TRBV7-9 and TRBJ1-5, with D unresolved. V lost 1 base to trimming and J lost 3 bases, with 4 bases between them. The V gene's germline CDR1 is SEHNR and CDR2 FQNEAQ (reference sequence). This CDR3 spans 13 amino acids.

In this sample, this clonotype turned up a few times. This chain connects TRBV5-1 to TRBJ1-1; D not certain. The CDR3 sequence is 15 residues long. V gave up 3 bases and J gave up 3 bases, with 15 bases separating them. Germline CDR1 SGHRS, CDR2 YFSETQ. The CDR3 loop reads CASSWAEGLDTEAFF. The CDR3 coding sequence is TGCGCCAGCAGCTGGGCCGAAGGATTGGACACTGAAGCTTTCTTT.

This clonotype showed up many times. V gene TRBV29-1 combines with J gene TRBJ1-3, with D unresolved. Trimming cost V 3 bases and J 0 bases, with 9 bases left between them. The length of the CDR3 is 14 residues. In germline, CDR1 is SQVTM, CDR2 ANQGSEA. CDR3: CSVDRVLSGNTIYF. DNA for the CDR3: TGCAGCGTTGATCGAGTCCTCTCTGGAAACACCATATATTTT. Full variable domain (remainder filled in from reference TRBV29-1 and TRBJ1-3): SAVISQKPSRDICQRGTSLTIQCQVDSQVTMMFWYRQQPGQSLTLIATANQGSEATYESGFVIDKFPISRPNLTFSTLTVSNMSPEDSSIYLCSVDRVLSGNTIYFGEGSWLTVV.

This chain links TRBV25-1 with TRBJ1-5, with D possibly matching TRBD1 (5 bases). CDR1 is MGHDK and CDR2 is SYGVNS in the germline V gene. CDR3 size: 16 residues. V was cut by 1 base and J by 2 bases, with 12 bases left in between. CDR3 DNA sequence: TGTGCCAGCAGTGAATCTGGGGCGGAAGGCAATCAGCCCCAGCATTTT. It yields the protein CASSESGAEGNQPQHF.

This clonotype was observed a handful of times. The J gene is TRBJ1-2, the V gene TRBV20-1; TRBD1 aligns across 10 bases. The CDR3 spans 15 residues. V lost 0 bases to trimming and J lost 2 bases; unmatched junction nucleotides: 3. Germline CDR1 is DFQATT and CDR2 is SNEGSKA (reference sequence). The CDR3 DNA sequence: TGCAGTGCTAGAGACCCGGGACAGGGGAACTATGGCTACACCTTC. Translated, it gives CSARDPGQGNYGYTF.

The chain links TRBV5-1 to TRBJ1-3; a weak D match, TRBD1 (6 bases). This CDR3 region has 14 residues. V gave up 2 bases and J gave up 2 bases, with 8 bases separating them. Germline-derived CDR1 and CDR2 are SGHRS and YFSETQ. The CDR3 DNA sequence: TGCGCCAGCAGCTTAGCAGGGGCTGGAAACACCATATATTTT. This gives the protein CASSLAGAGNTIYF. The full variable domain, with the rest looked up from reference TRBV5-1 and TRBJ1-3, is KAGVTQTPRYLIKTRGQQVTLSCSPISGHRSVSWYQQTPGQGLQFLFEYFSETQRNKGNFPGRFSGRQFSNSRSEMNVSTLELGDSALYLCASSLAGAGNTIYFGEGSWLTVV.

The sample holds a few counts of this clonotype. The rearrangement uses TRBV29-1 and TRBJ1-2, with D maybe TRBD1 (5 bases). Trimming took 6 bases from V and 0 from J, leaving 11 bases between them. Per the germline V gene, CDR1 is SQVTM and CDR2 is ANQGSEA. CDR3 size: 13 residues. CDR3 region: CSVSETANYGYTF. Here the CDR3 DNA reads TGCAGCGTATCCGAGACAGCTAACTATGGCTACACCTTC. Together with reference TRBV29-1 and TRBJ1-2, the CDR3 gives the full variable domain: SAVISQKPSRDICQRGTSLTIQCQVDSQVTMMFWYRQQPGQSLTLIATANQGSEATYESGFVIDKFPISRPNLTFSTLTVSNMSPEDSSIYLCSVSETANYGYTFGSGTRLTVV.

The chain employs TRBV7-9 and TRBJ2-1, with D possibly matching TRBD1 (5 bases). This CDR3 comprises 16 residues. Per the germline V gene, CDR1 is SEHNR and CDR2 is FQNEAQ (reference sequence). V was cut by 1 base and J by 2 bases, with 12 bases left in between. CDR3 DNA sequence: TGTGCCAGCAGCTTAGATACAGCAGGGCCCTACAATGAGCAGTTCTTC. This encodes CASSLDTAGPYNEQFF.

This rearrangement joins TRBV7-9 to TRBJ2-7; 7 bases are a match to TRBD2. CDR1 and CDR2 (germline): SEHNR, FQNEAQ (reference sequence). The CDR3 spans 14 residues. Trimming took 5 bases from V and 2 from J; bases not matched to a gene: 6. CDR3 protein: CASSPSSGTYEQYF. The CDR3 DNA is TGTGCCAGCAGCCCCTCTAGCGGTACCTACGAGCAGTACTTC.

The rearrangement links TRBV20-1 to TRBJ2-1; 9 bases are shared with TRBD1. The CDR3 length is 14 residues. V dropped 6 bases and J dropped 10; count of bases not matched to a gene: 13. The germline V gene encodes CDR1 DFQATT and CDR2 SNEGSKA (reference sequence). The CDR3 protein is CSAHRGRLLGEQFF. For the CDR3, the DNA is TGCAGTGCCCACAGGGGGCGCCTATTGGGGGAGCAGTTCTTC.

This sequence joins TRBV7-6 and TRBJ1-4; 8 bases line up with TRBD1. This CDR3 comprises 16 residues. Germline CDR1 SGHVS, CDR2 FNYEAQ. Trimming cost V 1 base and J 5 bases; bases outside gene matches: 6. The CDR3 sequence: CASSLGARGRNEKLFF. DNA for the CDR3: TGTGCCAGCAGCTTAGGCGCCAGGGGGCGGAATGAAAAACTGTTTTTT.

The gene calls are TRBV12-3 or TRBV12-4 and TRBJ1-3; the D is unclear. Trimming stripped 3 bases from V and 2 bases from J, with 5 bases between. This CDR3 spans 13 amino acids. CDR3 loop: CASSLQAGNTIYF. As DNA, the CDR3 is TGTGCCAGCAGTTTGCAGGCTGGAAACACCATATATTTT.

The chain recombines TRBV15 with TRBJ1-4; D is undetermined. Between the trimmed V and J ends, which lost 5 bases and 10 bases, there was a span of 23 bases. Germline V lookup: CDR1 LNHNV, CDR2 YYDKDF (reference sequence). CDR3 length: 16 amino acids. DNA of the CDR3: TGTGCCACCAGCGGTGCAGGTCTGCCGCATGAAGGAAAACTGTTTTTT. Translation gives CATSGAGLPHEGKLFF. The entire variable domain, with the rest obtained from reference TRBV15 and TRBJ1-4, is as follows: DAMVIQNPRYQVTQFGKPVTLSCSQTLNHNVMYWYQQKSSQAPKLLFHYYDKDFNNEADTPDNFQSRRPNTSFCFLDIRSPGLGDTAMYLCATSGAGLPHEGKLFFGSGTQLSVL.

The chain uses TRBV7-9 and TRBJ1-6, with D unresolved. The germline CDR1 and CDR2 sequences are SEHNR and FQNEAQ (reference sequence). The CDR3 has 12 residues. The V end lost 2 bases, the J end lost 9 bases, and 5 bases lay between the germline ends. CDR3 residues: CASSLLGSPLHF. DNA for the CDR3: TGTGCCAGCAGCTTACTGGGTTCACCCCTCCACTTT.

The chain is built from TRBV29-1 and TRBJ1-2, with D possibly TRBD1 on 5 matching bases. V was clipped by 4 bases and J by 4 bases, with 10 bases between them. This CDR3 is 12 amino acids long. Germline V gene lookup returns CDR1 SQVTM and CDR2 ANQGSEA. The CDR3 loop reads CSVVRQSYGYTF. CDR3 DNA sequence: TGCAGCGTTGTAAGACAGTCCTATGGCTACACCTTC.

V gene TRBV4-3 combines with J gene TRBJ2-1; D remains unclear. Germline CDR1 reads LGHNA; CDR2 reads YSLEER. CDR3 length: 15 residues. The V gene lost 0 bases and the J gene lost 0 bases, with 6 bases spanning the gap. CDR3: CASSQDWTSYNEQFF. CDR3 nucleotides: TGCGCCAGCAGCCAAGATTGGACCTCCTACAATGAGCAGTTCTTC.

This clonotype was seen more than once but under ten times. This chain links TRBV7-8 with TRBJ1-1, with 8 bases lining up with TRBD1. Germline V gene sequence: CDR1 SGHVS, CDR2 FQNEAQ. With V trimmed by 5 bases and J by 1 base, 12 bases remained unmatched. CDR3 length: 17 amino acids. The CDR3 bases are TGTGCCAGCAGCGCATATAGCCTGACAGGGGCGAACACTGAAGCTTTCTTT. Its protein product is CASSAYSLTGANTEAFF. The full variable domain, in which reference TRBV7-8 and TRBJ1-1 provide the parts outside the CDR3, is GAGVSQSPRYKVAKRGQDVALRCDPISGHVSLFWYQQALGQGPEFLTYFQNEAQLDKSGLPSDRFFAERPEGSVSTLKIQRTQQEDSAVYLCASSAYSLTGANTEAFFGQGTRLTVV.